This T cell receptor (beta chain) was sequenced in a study of blood T cell repertoires in COVID-19. The overall study: Both acute and convalescent COVID-19 samples were obtained from the United States, Italy and Spain. In each case, the material was cDNA or gDNA derived from T cells, B-cell-depleted T cells, or PBMCs.

CDR3 length equals 16 residues. CDR1 is LGHDT and CDR2 is YNNKEL in the germline V gene (reference sequence). Trimming at V came to 0 bases and at J to 2 bases, leaving 3 bases not matched to a gene. TCRdb keeps only in-frame clones here, not all; method: immunoSEQ multiplex PCR. The sample contains 150,000 to 170,000 clones, nearly 80% of which appear only once. The V and J genes are TRBV3-1 (or the pseudogene TRBV3-2) and TRBJ2-5; 10 bases line up with TRBD2. This clonotype was obtained from a man at least 80 years old with acute or convalescent COVID-19. The material sequenced was peripheral blood. CDR3 coding DNA: TGTGCCAGCAGCCAAGACGTAGCGGGGGGACAAGAGACCCAGTACTTC. The encoded protein is CASSQDVAGGQETQYF.